These 32 T cell receptor beta chains originate from one sample sequenced in a study of shared clonotypes between healthy human individuals. Some clones are missing from TCRdb's copy, which holds only in-frame ones; the method was immunoSEQ multiplex PCR. The sample lists 550,000 to 700,000 clones; about three quarters were seen once. Source material: memory CD4+ T cells sorted from blood. Subset described: CD45RA-negative fraction. Every receptor here comes from a woman in her twenties or thirties in good health.

The J gene is TRBJ1-2, the V gene TRBV28, with 8 nucleotides matching TRBD1. V lost 8 bases and J lost 4; bases outside the gene matches: 9. CDR1 and CDR2 (germline): MDHEN, SYDVKM. The CDR3 spans 14 residues. CDR3 nucleotides: TGTGCCAGCGCGGACGGACAGGGTTCCTATGGCTACACCTTC. Translating it yields CASADGQGSYGYTF.

V usage is TRBV15 and J usage is TRBJ1-5; D might be TRBD1 (5 bases). Germline-derived CDR1 and CDR2 are LNHNV and YYDKDF (reference sequence). V was clipped by 3 bases and J by 4 bases, with 10 bases between them. This CDR3 comprises 14 residues. The CDR3 protein is CATSRGSGNQPQHF. In DNA form, the CDR3 reads TGTGCCACCAGCAGGGGGTCAGGGAATCAGCCCCAGCATTTT.

This clone was picked up a small number of times. The chain recombines TRBV5-6 with TRBJ1-2; no clear D gene. CDR1 is SGHDT, CDR2 YYEEEE, per germline. CDR3 length: 12 residues. The germline V and J ends were trimmed by 4 bases and 3 bases, with 7 bases remaining between them. The CDR3 DNA reads TGTGCCAGCAGCGCCGGGGACTATGGCTACACCTTC. Translation: CASSAGDYGYTF.

The gene calls are TRBV19 and TRBJ2-1; D is ambiguous. CDR1 is LNHDA, CDR2 SQIVND, per germline (reference sequence). Trimming pared 5 bases from V and 1 base from J, leaving 9 bases between. This CDR3 contains 14 residues. Here the CDR3 reads CASSVKGSYNEQFF. CDR3 bases: TGTGCCAGTAGTGTGAAAGGGTCCTACAATGAGCAGTTCTTC.

About this clone itself: Other nucleotide sequences in the sample specify the same CDR3. This chain connects TRBV5-1 to TRBJ2-6; the match to TRBD1 covers 9 bases. The ends lost 6 bases at V and 0 bases at J; junction bases unmatched: 7. The CDR3 contains 17 residues. CDR1 SGHRS and CDR2 YFSETQ come from the germline V gene. The CDR3 region has the DNA TGCGCCAGCATATCGGGACAGGGCGACTCTGGGGCCAACGTCCTGACTTTC. This codes for CASISGQGDSGANVLTF.

This chain links TRBV14 with TRBJ2-5; 9 nucleotides line up with TRBD1. Germline CDR1 SGHDN, CDR2 FVKESK. Trimming cost V 5 bases and J 1 base; bases outside gene matches: 11. The CDR3 contains 17 residues. DNA for the CDR3: TGTGCCAGCAGCGCCCGACAGGGGGTAACATCCCAAGAGACCCAGTACTTC. Translated: CASSARQGVTSQETQYF.

The chain employs TRBV7-2 and TRBJ1-2; D gene uncertain. Trimming pared 8 bases from V and 3 bases from J, leaving 10 bases between. The CDR3 has 12 residues. Germline V gene data show CDR1 as SGHTA and CDR2 as FQGNSA. The CDR3 spells CASGYSYYGYTF. CDR3 nucleotides: TGTGCCAGCGGATACAGCTACTATGGCTACACCTTC. Filled out from reference TRBV7-2 and TRBJ1-2, the complete variable domain reads GAGVSQSPSNKVTEKGKDVELRCDPISGHTALYWYRQSLGQGLEFLIYFQGNSAPDKSGLPSDRFSAERTGGSVSTLTIQRTQQEDSAVYLCASGYSYYGYTFGSGTRLTVV.

The rearrangement joins TRBV28 to TRBJ2-3; D is unclear. This CDR3 contains 14 residues. Germline V CDR1 and CDR2: MDHEN, SYDVKM. V lost 7 bases and J lost 1, with 12 bases in between. CDR3 region: CASTKRRGTDTQYF. The CDR3 region has the DNA TGTGCCAGCACTAAACGGAGAGGCACAGATACGCAGTATTTT.

V gene TRBV7-3 combines with J gene TRBJ1-1, with a tentative D call TRBD1 (5 bases). CDR1 is SGHTA and CDR2 is FQGTGA in the germline V gene. The V and J ends lost 5 bases and 4 bases respectively, with 14 bases between them. This CDR3 is 14 amino acids long. CDR3 bases: TGTGCCAGCAGCCCGCGGGGAGGGGTCACTGAAGCTTTCTTT. Protein: CASSPRGGVTEAFF. Based on the CDR3 plus reference TRBV7-3 and TRBJ1-1, the full variable domain is GAGVSQTPSNKVTEKGKYVELRCDPISGHTALYWYRQSLGQGPEFLIYFQGTGAADDSGLPNDRFFAVRPEGSVSTLKIQRTERGDSAVYLCASSPRGGVTEAFFGQGTRLTVV.

This clone was counted between two and nine times. V and J are TRBV5-6 and TRBJ2-1, with 9 bases fitting TRBD2. The CDR3 length is 19 residues. In germline, CDR1 is SGHDT, CDR2 YYEEEE. Losses at the gene ends were 5 bases for V and 0 bases for J; bases not matched to a gene: 15. The CDR3, as DNA: TGTGCCAGCAGTTACAAGCTCCTAGCGGGATTAAGCTCCTACAATGAGCAGTTCTTC. It translates to CASSYKLLAGLSSYNEQFF.

The rearrangement uses TRBV2 and TRBJ2-7, with D hard to call. V was pared by 4 bases and J by 3 bases, with 10 bases between. The CDR3 spans 13 residues. The germline CDR1 and CDR2 sequences are SNHLY and FYNNEI. The CDR3 DNA reads TGTGCCAGCAGTGGTCGCGGTAACTACGAGCAGTACTTC. Amino acid sequence: CASSGRGNYEQYF.

J is TRBJ2-2 and V is TRBV27; 10 bases agree with TRBD2. V gave up 6 bases and J gave up 5 bases; unmatched junction bases: 6. This CDR3 is 15 amino acids long. CDR1 is MNHEY, CDR2 SMNVEV, per germline (reference sequence). Here the CDR3 DNA reads TGTGCCAGCAGAGCTAGCGGGAGCGGTACCGGGGAGCTGTTTTTT. It yields the protein CASRASGSGTGELFF.

The gene calls are TRBV7-5 and TRBJ1-1; the table names TRBD1, a call not compared with the DNA. TRBV7-5 is a pseudogene. CDR3 length: 18 residues. The CDR3 DNA is TGTGCCAGCAGCCGAGTTTCCTACTCCGGGACATCCTTTTCTGAAGCTTTCTTT. Amino acids: CASSRVSYSGTSFSEAFF.

The chain joins TRBV2 to TRBJ2-3, with 12 bases lining up with TRBD2. This CDR3 is built from 15 residues. CDR1 is SNHLY, CDR2 FYNNEI, per germline. Losses at the gene ends were 6 bases for V and 2 bases for J; bases not matched to a gene: 3. Written as DNA, the CDR3 is TGTGCCAGCAGAACTAGCGGGAGGAACACAGATACGCAGTATTTT. Encoded protein: CASRTSGRNTDTQYF.

This chain uses TRBV4-1 with TRBJ2-1; TRBD2 aligns across 10 bases. CDR3 length: 16 amino acids. Trimming removed 1 base from V and 5 bases from J; junction bases left unmatched: 5. The germline CDR1 and CDR2 sequences are MGHRA and YSYEKL. The CDR3 region is CASSQVSLAGNNEQFF. CDR3 DNA: TGCGCCAGCAGCCAAGTTTCACTAGCGGGAAACAATGAGCAGTTCTTC.

The rearrangement joins TRBV14 to TRBJ1-1; no definite D call. The CDR3 is 14 residues long. Trimming removed 1 base from V and 0 bases from J, with 6 bases in between. Germline CDR1 reads SGHDN; CDR2 reads FVKESK. The CDR3 loop is CASSQGFVNTEAFF. For the CDR3, the DNA is TGTGCCAGCAGCCAAGGGTTTGTGAACACTGAAGCTTTCTTT.

In its sample, this clone was seen once. J is TRBJ1-5 and V is TRBV28; unclear D gene. Trimming removed 6 bases from V and 6 bases from J, with 12 bases in between. The CDR3 has 13 residues. Germline CDR1 is MDHEN and CDR2 is SYDVKM. CDR3 in amino acids: CASSVRARQPQHF. The CDR3 nucleotides read TGTGCCAGCAGCGTGCGGGCGCGTCAGCCCCAGCATTTT.

The chain links TRBV7-8 to TRBJ2-5, with a possible D match to TRBD1 (6 bases). Per the germline V gene, CDR1 is SGHVS and CDR2 is FQNEAQ. V was pared by 4 bases and J by 2 bases, with 20 bases between. The CDR3 is 17 amino acids. Here the CDR3 reads CASSSWTEPQWQETQYF. CDR3 bases: TGTGCCAGCAGCTCGTGGACAGAGCCCCAGTGGCAAGAGACCCAGTACTTC.

This clone was found many times. The chain's CDR3 is CASSQEGASSYEQYF. CDR3 sequence (DNA): TGTGCCAGCAGCCAAGAGGGCGCTAGCTCCTACGAGCAGTACTTC. This chain links TRBV6-5 with TRBJ2-7, with a possible D match to TRBD2 (5 bases). Germline V gene sequence: CDR1 MNHEY, CDR2 SVGAGI. The V gene lost 6 bases and the J gene lost 0 bases, with 15 bases spanning the gap. This CDR3 spans 15 amino acids.

The V gene is TRBV11-2, the J gene TRBJ2-5; no definite D call. Germline V CDR1 and CDR2: SGHAT, FQNNGV. The CDR3 has 13 residues. Trimming shortened V by 1 base and J by 3 bases, and 6 bases separated the two germline ends. The CDR3 DNA is TGTGCCAGCAGCTTAGCCTGGGAAGAGACCCAGTACTTC. Protein product: CASSLAWEETQYF. The full variable domain, completed using reference TRBV11-2 and TRBJ2-5, is EAGVAQSPRYKIIEKRQSVAFWCNPISGHATLYWYQQILGQGPKLLIQFQNNGVVDDSQLPKDRFSAERLKGVDSTLKIQPAKLEDSAVYLCASSLAWEETQYFGPGTRLLVL.

Here the CDR3 reads CAWSSDSPRRGGTFGTDTQYF. The CDR3 region has the DNA TGTGCCTGGAGTTCAGACTCCCCGCGAAGGGGGGGAACCTTTGGCACAGATACGCAGTATTTT. The chain couples TRBV30 to TRBJ2-3; weak D call: TRBD2 (7 bases). Germline V gives CDR1 GTSNPN, CDR2 SVGIG (reference sequence). Trimming left V 2 bases short and J 1 base short, with 31 bases between. CDR3 length: 21 amino acids.

This rearrangement joins TRBV7-9 to TRBJ1-2; no firm D call. Germline CDR1 and CDR2: SEHNR and FQNEAQ (reference sequence). The CDR3 covers 15 residues. Trimming took 4 bases from V and 5 from J, leaving 17 bases between them. The chain's CDR3 is CASSSMARGLYGYTF. DNA for the CDR3: TGTGCCAGCAGCTCCATGGCCCGTGGGTTATATGGCTACACCTTC.

This clone appeared a few times. Given a much more abundant clone one base away, this may be a read error. The sample contains more than one DNA sequence encoding this CDR3. The rearrangement links TRBV28 to TRBJ1-3, with TRBD1 matching over 10 bases. The CDR3 has 15 amino acids. CDR1 is MDHEN and CDR2 is SYDVKM in the germline V gene. Trimming cost V 6 bases and J 4 bases; bases outside gene matches: 6. This chain's CDR3 is CASSSGQGDGNTIYF. The CDR3 DNA sequence: TGTGCCAGCAGCTCCGGACAGGGGGACGGAAACACCATATATTTT.

This chain connects TRBV2 to TRBJ1-2; tentatively, D is TRBD1 (5 bases). V was pared by 6 bases and J by 12 bases, with 17 bases between. Germline CDR1 and CDR2: SNHLY and FYNNEI. The CDR3 runs 12 residues. CDR3 DNA sequence: TGTGCCAGCAGGAGGGACTTCGGGGGGGACACCTTC. Translation gives CASRRDFGGDTF.

The count of this clone is one. This chain uses TRBV18 with TRBJ1-1; no reliable D call. Per germline, CDR1 KGHSH and CDR2 LQKENI. V lost 7 bases and J 1 base, leaving 10 bases between the germline ends. This CDR3 is 13 amino acids long. CDR3 in DNA: TGTGCCAGCTACCCCACACCGAACACTGAAGCTTTCTTT. It codes for CASYPTPNTEAFF.

This clone was seen more than once but under ten times. The chain combines TRBV25-1 with TRBJ1-3; unclear D gene. The CDR3 contains 14 residues. The V gene lost 1 base and the J gene lost 7 bases, with 11 bases spanning the gap. Germline V CDR1 and CDR2: MGHDK, SYGVNS. CDR3 in DNA: TGTGCCAGCAGTGAATCGGTTCCCAGGAACACCATATATTTT. Its translation is CASSESVPRNTIYF.

This chain links TRBV18 with TRBJ1-5; the D gene is possibly TRBD1 (5 bases). The V end was cut by 1 base, the J end by 0 bases, with 7 bases between. The CDR3 consists of 15 residues. Germline V gene sequence: CDR1 KGHSH, CDR2 LQKENI. The CDR3 sequence: CASSPQGDSNQPQHF. CDR3 in DNA: TGTGCCAGCTCACCACAAGGGGATAGCAATCAGCCCCAGCATTTT.

This chain connects TRBV18 to TRBJ2-7; no clear D. Germline V lookup: CDR1 KGHSH, CDR2 LQKENI. This CDR3 region has 13 residues. Trimming removed 1 base from V and 6 bases from J, with 10 bases in between. CDR3 DNA sequence: TGTGCCAGCTCACCACGACCGACCGGCGAGCAGTACTTC. This encodes CASSPRPTGEQYF.

The chain has TRBV28 and TRBJ2-7; D may correspond to TRBD1 or TRBD2 (5 bases each). Germline values: CDR1 MDHEN, CDR2 SYDVKM. The CDR3 totals 14 residues. V was cut by 3 bases and J by 5 bases, with 14 bases left in between. The CDR3 here is CASSLAGRVHEQYF. CDR3 in DNA: TGTGCCAGCAGTTTGGCAGGGAGAGTCCACGAGCAGTACTTC.

CDR3 DNA sequence: TGTGCCAGCAGCTTTCACCTAGATCCGAAAGAGACCCAGTACTTC. Its translation: CASSFHLDPKETQYF. The V gene is TRBV13, the J gene TRBJ2-5; D is uncertain. The ends were cut back, 3 bases at V and 3 bases at J, with 14 bases in the middle. Germline-derived CDR1 and CDR2 are PRHDT and FYEKMQ (reference sequence). This CDR3 is 15 amino acids long.

The chain carries TRBV28 and TRBJ2-1; 12 bases match TRBD2. The CDR3 is 17 residues long. Germline lookup yields CDR1 MDHEN and CDR2 SYDVKM. Trimming cost V 2 bases and J 5 bases; bases outside gene matches: 7. DNA for the CDR3: TGTGCCAGCAGTTTAGTGTCTAGCGGGAGGGCCCACAATGAGCAGTTCTTC. Amino acid sequence: CASSLVSSGRAHNEQFF.

This clone was seen ten or more times. The chain is built from TRBV28 and TRBJ1-5, with 8 bases aligning to TRBD1. V dropped 5 bases and J dropped 0; count of bases not matched to a gene: 15. The CDR3 runs 19 residues. Germline V CDR1 and CDR2: MDHEN, SYDVKM. CDR3 in amino acids: CASSHPDRVKNLSNQPQHF. In DNA form, the CDR3 reads TGTGCCAGCAGTCACCCGGACAGGGTAAAGAACCTTAGCAATCAGCCCCAGCATTTT.